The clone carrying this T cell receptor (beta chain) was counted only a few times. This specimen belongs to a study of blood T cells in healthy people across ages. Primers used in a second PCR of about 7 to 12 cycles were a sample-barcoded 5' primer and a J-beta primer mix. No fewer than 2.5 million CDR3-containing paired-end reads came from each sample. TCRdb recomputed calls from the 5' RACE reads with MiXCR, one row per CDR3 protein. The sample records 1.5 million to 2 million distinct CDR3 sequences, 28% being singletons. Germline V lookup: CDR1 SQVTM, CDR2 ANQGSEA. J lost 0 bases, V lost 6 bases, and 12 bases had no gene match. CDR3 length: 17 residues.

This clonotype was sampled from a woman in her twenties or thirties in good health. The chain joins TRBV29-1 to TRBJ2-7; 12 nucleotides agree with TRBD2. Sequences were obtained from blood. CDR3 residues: CSVALETSGSFSYEQYF. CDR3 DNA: TGCAGCGTGGCCCTCGAGACTAGCGGGAGTTTCTCCTACGAGCAGTACTTC.